This T cell receptor beta chain stems from a study of a mutant IDH1 vaccine in newly diagnosed glioma. Background on the study: Previous treatment comprised radiotherapy, temozolomide, or both, mostly both.

Libraries were prepared by immunoSEQ multiplex PCR; TCRdb keeps only in-frame clonotypes and omits some of them. The data hold about 54,000 clones, with around 80% observed a single time. Time point described: baseline, week 1 (first vaccination visit). This sample's treatment: pre-vaccination baseline after standard-of-care therapy. There were new WHO grade 3 or 4 astrocytomas in the donors, and these were IDH1-mutant and ATRX-lost. This CDR3 is built from 18 residues. V was pared by 2 bases and J by 0 bases, with 16 bases between. The germline CDR1 and CDR2 sequences are LNHNV and YYDKDF (reference sequence).

The source material was PBMCs, sampled from a glioma patient treated with radiotherapy, temozolomide or both. This TCR was sampled from a man between 18 and 35 years old with glioma. The chain uses TRBV15 and TRBJ1-4, with D possibly TRBD1 on 5 matching bases. The CDR3: CATSRHPQGPATNEKLFF. The CDR3 nucleotides are TGTGCCACCAGCAGACACCCTCAGGGCCCAGCAACTAATGAAAAACTGTTTTTT.